These 15 T cell receptor beta chains came from one sample sequenced in a study of T cell repertoires in cytomegalovirus infection. TCRdb independently ran MiXCR on the reads; one entry per CDR3 protein. The table has 600,000 to 800,000 distinct CDR3 sequences, 20% to 25% seen once. The sample taken for sequencing was CD8+ T cells from PBMCs. The receptors stem from a human donor in good health (CMV status not recorded). Some clones in this sample may be carry-over from other donors' samples.

Many counts were recorded for this clonotype. The rearrangement uses TRBV6-5 and TRBJ2-7; 8 bases map to TRBD1. V shed 5 bases and J 3 bases; nucleotides not matched to a gene: 6. CDR1 MNHEY and CDR2 SVGAGI come from the germline V gene. CDR3 length: 14 amino acids. The CDR3 loop is CASSRGQAIYEQYV. The CDR3 region has the DNA TGTGCCAGCAGTAGGGGACAGGCGATCTACGAGCAGTACGTC.

This clonotype was counted many times. The CDR3 loop reads CASSSTRGRFTEAFF. CDR3 DNA: TGTGCCAGCAGCTCTACCAGGGGGCGTTTCACTGAAGCTTTCTTT. The genes are TRBV7-9 and TRBJ1-1, with 8 bases identical to TRBD1. The V gene's germline CDR1 is SEHNR and CDR2 FQNEAQ (reference sequence). CDR3 length: 15 amino acids. V shed 4 bases, J shed 4 bases, and the junction held 8 bases outside the gene matches.

For this clonotype: This may stem from a read error, because a much larger clone lies one nucleotide away. The CDR3 here is CASSLVRGQVGLKVIEAFF. Written as DNA, the CDR3 is TGTGCCAGCAGCTTAGTCCGGGGTCAAGTGGGACTAAAGGTAATAGAAGCTTTCTTT. This chain uses TRBV11-2 with TRBJ1-1; possibly TRBD1 for D (5 bases). With 1 base removed from V and 8 bases from J, the gap between germline ends came to 29 bases. Germline V CDR1 and CDR2: SGHAT, FQNNGV. This CDR3 comprises 19 residues. The complete variable domain, with remaining parts taken from reference TRBV11-2 and TRBJ1-1, reads EAGVAQSPRYKIIEKRQSVAFWCNPISGHATLYWYQQILGQGPKLLIQFQNNGVVDDSQLPKDRFSAERLKGVDSTLKIQPAKLEDSAVYLCASSLVRGQVGLKVIEAFFGQGTRLTVV.

This clonotype was picked up a small number of times. This rearrangement joins TRBV2 to TRBJ2-3; D unresolved. Germline lookup yields CDR1 SNHLY and CDR2 FYNNEI. The CDR3 extends over 15 amino acids. V lost 4 bases, J lost 0 bases, and 11 bases lay in between. The CDR3 reads CASSAVGSSTDTQYF. In nucleotides, the CDR3 is TGTGCCAGCAGTGCCGTGGGATCAAGCACAGATACGCAGTATTTT.

V is TRBV28 and J is TRBJ2-7; TRBD1 matches at 10 bases. Trimming took 5 bases from V and 3 from J; bases not matched to a gene: 10. CDR3 length: 16 residues. Germline V gene sequence: CDR1 MDHEN, CDR2 SYDVKM. The CDR3 loop reads CASSLTGTGVFYEQYV. The CDR3 nucleotides are TGTGCCAGCAGTCTGACCGGGACAGGGGTATTCTACGAGCAGTACGTC.

This clonotype was seen more than once but under ten times. The J gene is TRBJ2-5, the V gene TRBV7-9; perhaps D is TRBD1 or TRBD2 (5 bases each). This CDR3 has 15 amino acids. Deletions cut 2 bases from V and 0 bases from J, with 10 bases between. The germline V gene encodes CDR1 SEHNR and CDR2 FQNEAQ (reference sequence). CDR3 protein: CASSLNRGHQETQYF. CDR3 nucleotides: TGTGCCAGCAGCTTAAATCGGGGCCACCAAGAGACCCAGTACTTC.

This clonotype was recorded at least ten times. V gene TRBV7-9 combines with J gene TRBJ2-3; D gene uncertain. Trimming pared 5 bases from V and 2 bases from J, leaving 8 bases between. Germline V lookup: CDR1 SEHNR, CDR2 FQNEAQ (reference sequence). CDR3 length: 13 residues. The CDR3 protein is CASSGQPTDTQYF. The CDR3 DNA sequence: TGTGCCAGCAGCGGTCAACCCACAGATACGCAGTATTTT.

The genes are TRBV5-5 and TRBJ1-2, with D uncertain. The CDR3 has 15 residues. From germline, CDR1 is SGHKS and CDR2 YYEKEE (reference sequence). V was cut by 1 base and J by 8 bases, with 18 bases left in between. In nucleotides, the CDR3 is TGTGCCAGCAGCTTGTTAAAGGGCGGATTGGAAGGCTACACCTTC. Translation gives CASSLLKGGLEGYTF.

The V call is TRBV7-9, the J call TRBJ2-7, with TRBD1 matching 9 bases. The J segment lost 10 bases and the V segment lost 5 bases, leaving 3 bases of the junction unmatched. Germline V gene sequence: CDR1 SEHNR, CDR2 FQNEAQ (reference sequence). The CDR3 runs 11 residues. Here the CDR3 reads CASSPGQGQYV. The CDR3 nucleotides read TGTGCCAGCAGCCCGGGACAGGGACAGTACGTC.

This clonotype was found a few times. V gene TRBV28 combines with J gene TRBJ2-5, with 8 bases fitting TRBD2. The CDR3 contains 16 residues. Germline V gene lookup returns CDR1 MDHEN and CDR2 SYDVKM. Germline trimming cut 3 bases from V and 7 bases from J; bases unmatched to any gene: 13. Written as DNA, the CDR3 is TGTGCCAGCAGTTTCGGGAGGGGCTCTTTTTTAGGGACCCAGTACTTC. Translating gives CASSFGRGSFLGTQYF.

Regarding this clonotype: Given a much more abundant clone one base away, this may be a read error. The gene calls are TRBV7-2 and TRBJ2-1, with 9 bases aligning to TRBD2. Germline V CDR1 and CDR2: SGHTA, FQGNSA. The CDR3 spans 13 residues. The CDR3 spells CVSSLEVAGVQFF. The CDR3 DNA is TGTGTCAGCAGCTTAGAGGTAGCGGGGGTACAGTTCTTC.

The sample holds a few counts of this clonotype. The J gene is TRBJ2-1, the V gene TRBV20-1; 10 bases line up with TRBD2. V lost 0 bases and J lost 8; bases outside the gene matches: 7. Germline V gene data show CDR1 as DFQATT and CDR2 as SNEGSKA (reference sequence). The CDR3 contains 15 residues. CDR3 loop: CSARDPAGGLYEQFF. DNA for the CDR3: TGCAGTGCTAGAGATCCAGCGGGGGGGCTCTATGAGCAGTTCTTC.

A word on this clonotype: A single base separates this from a much larger clone, so it may be a read error. This chain connects TRBV2 to TRBJ2-2, with 8 bases fitting TRBD1. In germline, CDR1 is SNHLY, CDR2 FYNNEI. With V trimmed by 8 bases and J by 0 bases, 14 bases remained unmatched. This CDR3 has 18 residues. Here the CDR3 reads CASGFLGTGLPNTGELFF. The CDR3, as DNA: TGTGCCAGCGGGTTCCTCGGGACAGGACTTCCGAACACCGGGGAGCTGTTTTTT.

This clonotype was counted many times. V usage is TRBV7-9 and J usage is TRBJ2-1; the D is unclear. CDR1 is SEHNR and CDR2 is FQNEAQ in the germline V gene (reference sequence). The CDR3 is made up of 14 amino acids. V was pared by 5 bases and J by 4 bases, with 12 bases between. For the CDR3, the DNA is TGTGCCAGCAGCCCTAGGGCCCATTACAATGAGCAGTTCTTC. Amino acid sequence: CASSPRAHYNEQFF.

The chain carries TRBV6-4 and TRBJ2-7; 10 nucleotides line up with TRBD1. Germline CDR1 and CDR2: MRHNA and SNTAGT. V lost 10 bases, J lost 4 bases, and 10 bases stayed unmatched. The CDR3 is 14 amino acids. CDR3 sequence reads: CAIRPGQGVYEQYV. The CDR3 bases are TGTGCCATCCGACCCGGACAGGGGGTTTACGAGCAGTACGTC.